This T cell receptor beta chain is drawn from a study of cytomegalovirus exposure and HLA in healthy donors. On this clone: Its specificity is not known.

Study results and limitations: An assumption of roughly uniform sequencing depth across donors underlay the presence/absence analyses. Most likely, a cluster of highly shared sequence variants arose as a sequencing artifact. Some V segments, TRBV6-2 and TRBV6-3 among them, were indistinguishable and were therefore excluded.

Nobody recorded the CMV serostatus of this donor. 60 Vbeta and 13 Jbeta primers were used in PCR. Clones were read by immunoSEQ multiplex PCR, and TCRdb kept only the in-frame ones, dropping some. Altogether some 98,000 clones are present, about four fifths being singletons, with the ten largest covering 7.5% to 9.5%. The CDR3 runs 13 residues. The ends were cut back, 7 bases at V and 7 bases at J, with 13 bases in the middle. CDR1 is MNHEY and CDR2 is SVGAGI in the germline V gene. V and J are TRBV6-5 and TRBJ1-4; a possible D gene is TRBD1 (6 bases). The sample comprised PBMCs. The receptor comes from a human donor in good health. CDR3 in DNA: TGTGCCAGCAAGGGGGAGCTGGGTGAAAAACTGTTTTTT. This codes for CASKGELGEKLFF.